The next 12 T cell receptor beta chains were all read from a single sample in a study of CD8+CD57+ T cells in acquired aplastic anemia. Genomic DNA, serving as template, underwent TCR beta VDJ and CDR3 profiling. TCRdb re-called the reads through MiXCR, storing one row per CDR3 protein. Of a few hundred thousand distinct CDR3 sequences detected, 30% to 40% appear once; the ten largest clones hold more than 0.95%. Sequencing input: sorted CD4+, CD8+, or CD8+CD57+ T cells (not recorded which) from PBMCs. These receptors were obtained from a human donor in good health, serving as a control.

About this clonotype: One base away lies a much larger clone, so this may be a sequencing read error. The CDR3 loop reads CASSHRTSGSTDTQYF. CDR3 nucleotides: TGTGCCAGCAGCCACAGGACTAGCGGAAGCACAGATACGCAGTATTTT. This chain connects TRBV11-1 to TRBJ2-3, with TRBD2 matching over 10 bases. Germline values: CDR1 SGHAT, CDR2 FQDESV (reference sequence). The V and J ends lost 5 bases and 0 bases, in that order; junction bases with no gene match: 5. The CDR3 is 16 amino acids.

This clonotype has more than one count but fewer than ten. The rearrangement uses TRBV11-2 and TRBJ2-3; a possible D gene is TRBD2 (6 bases). The CDR3 has 16 residues. From germline, CDR1 is SGHAT and CDR2 FQNNGV. The V and J ends lost 1 base and 0 bases respectively, with 11 bases between them. In nucleotides, the CDR3 is TGTGCCAGCAGCTTAGGCCCTAGCGTCAGCACAGATACGCAGTATTTT. Translated, it gives CASSLGPSVSTDTQYF.

The chain recombines TRBV7-6 with TRBJ2-1; the match to TRBD2 covers 11 bases. Germline lookup yields CDR1 SGHVS and CDR2 FNYEAQ. With V trimmed by 5 bases and J by 0 bases, 3 bases remained unmatched. The CDR3 sequence is 16 residues long. CDR3 bases: TGTGCCAGCAGCCGAACTAGCGGGAGCTCCTACAATGAGCAGTTCTTC. Its translation is CASSRTSGSSYNEQFF.

This clonotype was observed at least ten times. V gene TRBV11-2 combines with J gene TRBJ1-1; D gene unclear. This CDR3 has 12 residues. Trimming shortened V by 3 bases and J by 4 bases, and 6 bases separated the two germline ends. Germline loops: CDR1 SGHAT, CDR2 FQNNGV. The CDR3: CASSLRVTEAFF. For the CDR3, the DNA is TGTGCCAGCAGCTTGCGAGTCACTGAAGCTTTCTTT.

Comments on this clonotype: This may be a read error, as it is one base from a much larger clone. The CDR3 ends on some other residue instead of the conserved phenylalanine or tryptophan, so this is likely a read error. The chain combines TRBV5-8 with TRBJ1-2, with D uncertain. This CDR3 region has 12 residues. Germline V lookup: CDR1 SGHTS, CDR2 YDEGEE. The V and J ends lost 3 bases and 7 bases respectively, with 10 bases between them. The CDR3 loop reads CASSSGGAGYTL. The CDR3 region has the DNA TGTGCCAGCAGCTCAGGCGGCGCTGGCTACACCCTC.

The chain employs TRBV11-2 and TRBJ2-7; possible D gene TRBD1, 6 bases. Trimming removed 5 bases at V and 0 bases at J, with 17 bases between. CDR1 SGHAT and CDR2 FQNNGV come from the germline V gene. The CDR3 totals 16 residues. The CDR3 is CASSRQGKTLSYEQYF. CDR3 coding DNA: TGTGCCAGCAGCAGGCAGGGGAAGACGCTCTCCTACGAGCAGTACTTC.

This clonotype was observed a single time. This rearrangement joins TRBV7-8 to TRBJ1-2, with 7 bases matching TRBD1. From germline, CDR1 is SGHVS and CDR2 FQNEAQ. After removal of 1 base from V and 8 bases from J, the junction contained 4 bases not matched to a gene. The CDR3 is 13 residues long. The CDR3 DNA sequence: TGTGCCAGCAGCTTAGGCAGGACAGGAGGCTACACCTTC. Amino acid sequence: CASSLGRTGGYTF. The full variable domain, rest sourced from reference TRBV7-8 and TRBJ1-2, is GAGVSQSPRYKVAKRGQDVALRCDPISGHVSLFWYQQALGQGPEFLTYFQNEAQLDKSGLPSDRFFAERPEGSVSTLKIQRTQQEDSAVYLCASSLGRTGGYTFGSGTRLTVV.

This clonotype showed up many times. The rearrangement joins TRBV20-1 to TRBJ1-1; 8 nucleotides agree with TRBD1. This CDR3 is built from 15 residues. V lost 0 bases, J lost 1 base, and 4 bases stayed unmatched. CDR1 and CDR2 from the germline V gene are DFQATT and SNEGSKA (reference sequence). The CDR3 nucleotides read TGCAGTGCTAGAGACTCAGGGGGCCCGAACACTGAAGCTTTCTTT. This encodes CSARDSGGPNTEAFF.

The table lists this clonotype with a few counts. A clone one base away is much larger, so this may be a read error. J is TRBJ1-2 and V is TRBV2, with 7 bases identical to TRBD1. The CDR3 runs 13 residues. V lost 6 bases to trimming and J lost 4 bases; unmatched junction nucleotides: 5. Per germline, CDR1 SNHLY and CDR2 FYNNEI. The CDR3 spells CASSGTGAYGYTF. The CDR3 DNA follows: TGTGCCAGCAGCGGAACAGGGGCCTATGGCTACACCTTC.

This clonotype was counted many times. The chain links TRBV20-1 to TRBJ2-7; TRBD1 matches at 9 bases. CDR1 and CDR2 (germline): DFQATT, SNEGSKA (reference sequence). This CDR3 has 15 residues. Germline trimming cut 3 bases from V and 0 bases from J; bases unmatched to any gene: 6. CDR3 loop: CSARRGQGYSYEQYF. As DNA, the CDR3 is TGCAGTGCTAGGAGGGGACAGGGTTACTCCTACGAGCAGTACTTC.

This chain uses TRBV2 with TRBJ2-7; 14 bases agree with TRBD2. The V gene end was trimmed by 4 bases and the J gene end by 8 bases; junction bases not matched to a gene: 7. Per the germline V gene, CDR1 is SNHLY and CDR2 is FYNNEI. The CDR3 spans 15 residues. The CDR3 nucleotides read TGTGCCAGCAGTGGTGGACTAGCGGGGGGACCACAGCAGTACTTC. As protein: CASSGGLAGGPQQYF. The whole variable domain, remainder taken from reference TRBV2 and TRBJ2-7, is EPEVTQTPSHQVTQMGQEVILRCVPISNHLYFYWYRQILGQKVEFLVSFYNNEISEKSEIFDDQFSVERPDGSNFTLKIRSTKLEDSAMYFCASSGGLAGGPQQYFGPGTRLTVT.

This clonotype was counted at least ten times. The gene calls are TRBV6-6 and TRBJ1-6; no firm D call. Looked up from germline, CDR1 is MNHNY and CDR2 is SVGAGI (reference sequence). The V gene lost 0 bases and the J gene lost 8 bases, with 8 bases spanning the gap. This CDR3 comprises 14 residues. This chain's CDR3 is CASSYSVGDSPLHF. The CDR3 region has the DNA TGTGCCAGCAGTTACTCGGTCGGTGATTCACCCCTCCACTTT.